Listed here is a single T cell receptor (beta chain). Its antigen is currently unknown. The entry originates in a study of radiation and T cells in renal cell carcinoma. Whole-study findings and limits: Baseline intratumoral clonotype presence is unknown without pretreatment biopsies. In blood, top tumor clones expanded by 2 weeks, shrinking by 4.

Generated by immunoSEQ multiplex PCR, the TCRdb table keeps only in-frame clones and is missing some. The sample comprises some 150,000 clones, 86% of which are singletons, and roughly 17% rests with the top ten. Time point of the sample: blood 4 weeks post-SBRT, at nephrectomy. Treatment in this sample: 15 Gy SBRT to primary tumor, nephrectomy 4 weeks later. Nephrectomy followed 15 Gy stereotactic body radiation by 4 weeks. Between the trimmed V and J ends, which lost 6 bases and 7 bases, there was a span of 10 bases. Germline V gene lookup returns CDR1 SGHTA and CDR2 FQGNSA. CDR3 length: 12 residues.

The source material was blood, sampled from a patient whose treatment included radiotherapy and nephrectomy. The origin of this receptor is a woman aged 50 to 65 with renal cell carcinoma. V and J are TRBV7-2 and TRBJ2-1; D gene uncertain. The CDR3 spells CASSSGRNEQFF. The CDR3 region has the DNA TGTGCCAGCAGTTCAGGACGAAATGAGCAGTTCTTC.